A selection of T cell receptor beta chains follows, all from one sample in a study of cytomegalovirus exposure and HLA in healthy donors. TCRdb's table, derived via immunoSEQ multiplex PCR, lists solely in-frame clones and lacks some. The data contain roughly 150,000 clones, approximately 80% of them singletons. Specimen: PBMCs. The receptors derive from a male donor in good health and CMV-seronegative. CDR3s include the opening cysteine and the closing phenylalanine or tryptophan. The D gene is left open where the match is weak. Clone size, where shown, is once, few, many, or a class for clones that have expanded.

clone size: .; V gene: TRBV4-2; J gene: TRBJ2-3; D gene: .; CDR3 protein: CASRQVRAVTDTQYF; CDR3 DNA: TGTGCCAGCAGGCAAGTCAGGGCCGTCACAGATACGCAGTATTTT
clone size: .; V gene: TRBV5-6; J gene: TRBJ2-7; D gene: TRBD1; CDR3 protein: CASSSTGLLHEQYF; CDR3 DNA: TGTGCCAGCAGCTCGACAGGGTTACTCCACGAGCAGTACTTC
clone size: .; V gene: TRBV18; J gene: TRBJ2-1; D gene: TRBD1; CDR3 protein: CASSVTGESYNEQFF; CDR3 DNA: TGTGCCAGCTCAGTGACAGGGGAATCCTACAATGAGCAGTTCTTC
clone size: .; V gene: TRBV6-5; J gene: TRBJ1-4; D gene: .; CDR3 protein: CASSWRAATNEKLFF; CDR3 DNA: TGTGCCAGCAGTTGGAGAGCAGCAACAAATGAAAAACTGTTTTTT
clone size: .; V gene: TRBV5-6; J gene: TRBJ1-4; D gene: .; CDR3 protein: CASSLGLIDVNEKLFF; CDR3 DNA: TGTGCCAGCAGCTTGGGACTTATAGACGTTAATGAAAAACTGTTTTTT
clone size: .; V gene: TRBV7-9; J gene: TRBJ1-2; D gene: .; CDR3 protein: CSSSEGVNYGYTF; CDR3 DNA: TGTTCCAGCAGCGAAGGGGTGAACTATGGCTACACCTTC
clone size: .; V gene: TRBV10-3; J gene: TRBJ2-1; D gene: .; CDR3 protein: CAISEGLGDNEQFF; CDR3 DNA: TGTGCCATCAGTGAAGGGCTGGGAGACAATGAGCAGTTCTTC
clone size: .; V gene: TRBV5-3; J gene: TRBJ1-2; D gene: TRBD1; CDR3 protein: CARSEHLRTGARGYTF; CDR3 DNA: TGTGCCAGAAGCGAACACCTAAGAACAGGGGCGCGGGGCTACACCTTC
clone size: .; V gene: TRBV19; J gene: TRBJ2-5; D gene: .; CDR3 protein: CASSVTGTQETQYF; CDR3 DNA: TGTGCCAGTAGTGTAACAGGGACCCAAGAGACCCAGTACTTC
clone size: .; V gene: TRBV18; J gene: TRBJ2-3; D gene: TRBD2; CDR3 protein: CASSSGTSGGAADTQYF; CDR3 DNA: TGTGCCAGCTCATCCGGGACTAGCGGGGGGGCAGCAGATACGCAGTATTTT
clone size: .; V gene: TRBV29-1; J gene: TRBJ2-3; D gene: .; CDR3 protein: CSVDSVDPPPTKSRDRAPGDTQYF; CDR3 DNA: TGCAGCGTTGATTCGGTCGACCCGCCCCCCACAAAGTCCCGTGACAGAGCACCAGGAGATACGCAGTATTTT
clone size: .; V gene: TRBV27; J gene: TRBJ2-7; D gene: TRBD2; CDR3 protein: CASSSGLAGALQYF; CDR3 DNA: TGTGCCAGCAGTTCCGGACTAGCGGGAGCTTTGCAGTACTTC
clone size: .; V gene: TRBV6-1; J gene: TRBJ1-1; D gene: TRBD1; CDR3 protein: CASSDAGTESPEAFF; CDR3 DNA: TGTGCCAGCAGTGATGCCGGGACAGAATCGCCTGAAGCTTTCTTT
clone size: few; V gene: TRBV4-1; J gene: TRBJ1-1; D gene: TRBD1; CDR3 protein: CASSQDLGRGDTEAFF; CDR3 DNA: TGCGCCAGCAGCCAAGATCTTGGCAGGGGGGACACTGAAGCTTTCTTT
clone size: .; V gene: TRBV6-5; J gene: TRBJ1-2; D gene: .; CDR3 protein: CASSQGWYGYTF; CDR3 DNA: TGTGCCAGCAGCCAGGGTTGGTATGGCTACACCTTC
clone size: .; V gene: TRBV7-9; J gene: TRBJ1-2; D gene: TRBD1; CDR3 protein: CASSPGTGYGYTF; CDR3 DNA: TGTGCCAGCAGCCCCGGGACAGGCTATGGCTACACCTTC
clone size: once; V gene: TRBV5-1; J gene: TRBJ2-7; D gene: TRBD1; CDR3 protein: CASSLETGGINYEQYF; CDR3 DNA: TGCGCCAGCAGCTTGGAGACAGGGGGGATAAACTACGAGCAGTACTTC
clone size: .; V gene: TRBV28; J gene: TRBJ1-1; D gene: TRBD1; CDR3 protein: CASRKTGGEIAFF; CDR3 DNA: TGTGCCAGCAGGAAGACAGGGGGCGAGATAGCTTTCTTT
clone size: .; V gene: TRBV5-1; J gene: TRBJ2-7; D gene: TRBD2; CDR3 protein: CASSFVDGRGEQYF; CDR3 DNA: TGCGCCAGCAGCTTTGTCGACGGGAGGGGCGAGCAGTACTTC
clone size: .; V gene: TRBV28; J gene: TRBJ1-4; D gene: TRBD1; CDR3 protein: CASRLAGGGSEKLFF; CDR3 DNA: TGTGCCAGCAGGTTGGCAGGGGGCGGAAGTGAAAAACTGTTTTTT
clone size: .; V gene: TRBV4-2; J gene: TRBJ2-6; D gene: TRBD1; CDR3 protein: CASSQALGGFSGANVLTF; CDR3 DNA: TGTGCCAGCAGCCAAGCCCTAGGGGGCTTCTCTGGGGCCAACGTCCTGACTTTC
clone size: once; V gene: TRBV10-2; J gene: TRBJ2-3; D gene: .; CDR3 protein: CASSEAGWSDTQYF; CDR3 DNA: TGCGCCAGCAGTGAAGCAGGGTGGTCAGATACGCAGTATTTT
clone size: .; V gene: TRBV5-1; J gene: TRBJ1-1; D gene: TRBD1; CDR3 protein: CASSLAGGYTEAFF; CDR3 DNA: TGCGCCAGCAGCTTGGCAGGGGGTTACACTGAAGCTTTCTTT
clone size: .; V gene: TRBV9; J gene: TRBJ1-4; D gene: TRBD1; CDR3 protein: CASSPNRGDDEKLFF; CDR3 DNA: TGTGCCAGCAGCCCGAACAGGGGCGACGACGAAAAACTGTTTTTT
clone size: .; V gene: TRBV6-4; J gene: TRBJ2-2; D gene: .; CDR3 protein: CASSEQGGTGELFF; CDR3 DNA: TGTGCCAGCAGTGAACAGGGTGGCACCGGGGAGCTGTTTTTT
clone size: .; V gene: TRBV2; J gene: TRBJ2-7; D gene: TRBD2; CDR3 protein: CASSESRLAGEIYEQYF; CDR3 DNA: TGTGCCAGCAGTGAAAGTCGGCTAGCGGGAGAAATCTACGAGCAGTACTTC
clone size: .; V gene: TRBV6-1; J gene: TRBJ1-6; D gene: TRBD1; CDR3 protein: CASSGRTGLDSPLHF; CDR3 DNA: TGTGCCAGCAGTGGGCGGACAGGGTTGGATTCACCCCTCCACTTT
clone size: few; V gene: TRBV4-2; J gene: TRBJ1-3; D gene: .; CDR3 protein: CASSQDGSSLVSGNTIYF; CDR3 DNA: TGTGCCAGCAGCCAAGATGGGAGCTCTCTTGTTTCTGGAAACACCATATATTTT
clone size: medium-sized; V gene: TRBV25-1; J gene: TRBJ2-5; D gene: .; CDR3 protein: CASSAAGIVETQYF; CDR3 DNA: TGTGCCAGCAGTGCGGCCGGGATAGTAGAGACCCAGTACTTC
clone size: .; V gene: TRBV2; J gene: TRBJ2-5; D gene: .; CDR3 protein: CASSTQGGEETQYF; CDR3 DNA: TGTGCCAGCAGTACACAGGGGGGGGAAGAGACCCAGTACTTC
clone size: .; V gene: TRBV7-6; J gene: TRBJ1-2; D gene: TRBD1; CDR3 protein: CASSLAPPGQGADYGYTF; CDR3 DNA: TGTGCCAGCAGCTTAGCACCACCGGGACAGGGGGCAGACTATGGCTACACCTTC
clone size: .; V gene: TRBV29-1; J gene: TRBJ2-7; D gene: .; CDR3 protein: CSVYETDNSYEQYF; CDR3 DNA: TGCAGCGTTTATGAGACAGATAATTCCTACGAGCAGTACTTC
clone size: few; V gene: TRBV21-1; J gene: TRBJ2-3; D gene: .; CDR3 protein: CASSPGGTDTQYF; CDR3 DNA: TGTGCCAGCAGCCCGGGGGGCACAGATACGCAGTATTTT
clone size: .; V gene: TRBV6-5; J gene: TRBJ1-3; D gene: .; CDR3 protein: CASSSWGESGNTIYF; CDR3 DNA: TGTGCCAGCAGTTCTTGGGGCGAGTCTGGAAACACCATATATTTT
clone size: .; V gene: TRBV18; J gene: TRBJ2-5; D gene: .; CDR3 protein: CASSPRGQETQYF; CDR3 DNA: TGTGCCAGCTCACCGAGAGGGCAAGAGACCCAGTACTTC
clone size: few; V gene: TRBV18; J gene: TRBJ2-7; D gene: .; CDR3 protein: CASSPAGSSYEQYF; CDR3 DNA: TGTGCCAGCTCACCAGCGGGGAGCTCCTACGAGCAGTACTTC
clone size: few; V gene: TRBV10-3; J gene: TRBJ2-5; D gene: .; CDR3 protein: CAISESEGETQYF; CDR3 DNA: TGTGCCATCAGTGAGTCGGAGGGGGAGACCCAGTACTTC
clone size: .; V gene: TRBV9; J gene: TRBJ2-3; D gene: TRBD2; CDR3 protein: CASSAVPRTSGTNTQYF; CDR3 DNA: TGTGCCAGCAGCGCGGTGCCAAGGACTAGCGGCACAAATACGCAGTATTTT
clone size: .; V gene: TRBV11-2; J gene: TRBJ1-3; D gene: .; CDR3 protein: CASSLVSRVSGAAGNTIYF; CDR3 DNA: TGTGCCAGCAGCTTAGTGTCAAGGGTCTCAGGGGCGGCTGGAAACACCATATATTTT
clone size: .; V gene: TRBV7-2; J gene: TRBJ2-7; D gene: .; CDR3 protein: CASSFNYEQYF; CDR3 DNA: TGTGCCAGCAGCTTCAATTACGAGCAGTACTTC
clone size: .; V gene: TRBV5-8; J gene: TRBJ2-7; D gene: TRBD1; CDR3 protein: CASSLVTGGGEQYF; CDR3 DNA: TGTGCCAGCAGCTTGGTGACAGGGGGCGGCGAGCAGTACTTC
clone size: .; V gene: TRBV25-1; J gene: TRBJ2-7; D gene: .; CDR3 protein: CASSDSSRNFYEQYF; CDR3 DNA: TGTGCCAGCAGTGATTCGAGCAGGAACTTCTACGAGCAGTACTTC
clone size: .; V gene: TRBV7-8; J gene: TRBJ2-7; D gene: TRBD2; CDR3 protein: CASSSASGMIYEQYF; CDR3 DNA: TGTGCCAGCAGCTCTGCTAGCGGGATGATCTACGAGCAGTACTTC
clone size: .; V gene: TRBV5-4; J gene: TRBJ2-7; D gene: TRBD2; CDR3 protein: CASSLRTSGGAYEQYF; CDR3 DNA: TGTGCCAGCAGCCTCAGGACTAGCGGGGGGGCGTACGAGCAGTACTTC
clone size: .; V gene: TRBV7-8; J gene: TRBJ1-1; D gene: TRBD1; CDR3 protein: CASRGQGGNTEAFF; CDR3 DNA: TGTGCCAGCAGGGGTCAGGGGGGAAACACTGAAGCTTTCTTT
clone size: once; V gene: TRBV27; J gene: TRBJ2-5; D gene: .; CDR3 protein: CASSSPGRGGQETQYF; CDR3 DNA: TGTGCCAGCAGCTCGCCGGGGAGAGGGGGTCAAGAGACCCAGTACTTC
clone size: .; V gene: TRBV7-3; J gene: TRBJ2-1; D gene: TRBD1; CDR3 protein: CASSPTGTGFLDEQFF; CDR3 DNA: TGTGCCAGCAGCCCAACCGGGACAGGGTTTTTGGATGAGCAGTTCTTC
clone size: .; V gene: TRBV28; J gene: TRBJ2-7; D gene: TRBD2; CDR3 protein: CASRLAGGPGEQYF; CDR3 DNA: TGTGCCAGCCGACTAGCGGGAGGGCCGGGCGAGCAGTACTTC
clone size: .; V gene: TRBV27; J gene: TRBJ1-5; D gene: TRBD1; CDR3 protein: CASTSQGYSNQPQHF; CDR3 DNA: TGTGCCAGCACGTCACAGGGGTATAGCAATCAGCCCCAGCATTTT
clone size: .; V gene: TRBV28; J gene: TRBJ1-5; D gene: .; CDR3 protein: CASSRQINQPQHF; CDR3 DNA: TGTGCCAGCAGCAGACAGATTAATCAGCCCCAGCATTTT
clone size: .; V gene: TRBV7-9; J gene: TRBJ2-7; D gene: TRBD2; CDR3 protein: CASRKASGGTYEQYF; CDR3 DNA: TGTGCCAGCAGGAAAGCTAGCGGGGGGACCTACGAGCAGTACTTC
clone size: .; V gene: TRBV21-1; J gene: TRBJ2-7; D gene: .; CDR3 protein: CASSKEAAGRCSYEQYF; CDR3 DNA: TGTGCCAGCAGCAAAGAGGCGGCGGGAAGGTGCTCCTACGAGCAGTACTTC
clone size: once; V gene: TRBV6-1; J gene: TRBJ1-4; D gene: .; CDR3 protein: CASRTRDFNEKLFF; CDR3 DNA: TGTGCCAGCCGTACCAGGGACTTTAATGAAAAACTGTTTTTT
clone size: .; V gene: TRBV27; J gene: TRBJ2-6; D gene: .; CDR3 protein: CASSLSNSGANVLTF; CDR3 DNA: TGTGCCAGCAGTTTATCCAACTCTGGGGCCAACGTCCTGACTTTC
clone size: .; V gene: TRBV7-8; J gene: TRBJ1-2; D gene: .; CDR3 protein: CASSLGVGGGSNYGYTF; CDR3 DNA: TGTGCCAGCAGCTTAGGGGTTGGTGGGGGCTCTAACTATGGCTACACCTTC
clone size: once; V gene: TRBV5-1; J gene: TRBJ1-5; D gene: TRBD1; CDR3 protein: CASSLGTGDQPQHF; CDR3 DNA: TGCGCCAGCAGCTTGGGGACAGGGGACCAGCCCCAGCATTTT
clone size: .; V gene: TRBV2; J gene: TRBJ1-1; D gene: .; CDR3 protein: CASSADRRGENTEAFF; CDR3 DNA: TGTGCCAGCAGTGCCGATCGACGGGGGGAGAACACTGAAGCTTTCTTT
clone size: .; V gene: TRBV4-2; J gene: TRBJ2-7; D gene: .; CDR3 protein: CASSQPGDSLYEQYF; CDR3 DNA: TGTGCCAGCAGCCAACCGGGGGACAGCCTCTACGAGCAGTACTTC
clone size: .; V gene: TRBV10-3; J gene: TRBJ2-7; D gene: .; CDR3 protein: CAISDRTAYEQYF; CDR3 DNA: TGTGCCATCAGTGACAGGACAGCCTACGAGCAGTACTTC